The following is a TCR beta chain sequence with its context. The junction shows a germline mismatch at one end, possibly a read error. This entry is derived from a study of T cell changes during pregnancy in multiple sclerosis. Germline assignment: CDR1 SGHNT and CDR2 YYREEE (reference sequence). The CDR3 covers 14 residues. TCRdb keeps only in-frame clones here, not all; method: immunoSEQ multiplex PCR. The sample lists tens of thousands of clones; less than 95% were seen once. The chain recombines TRBV5-4 with TRBJ2-1; 10 nucleotides agree with TRBD1. The origin of this receptor is a female donor with multiple sclerosis, enrolled in a pregnancy study. This sample comprised peripheral blood, obtained in the third trimester of pregnancy. The DNA for the CDR3 is TGTGCCAGTAGCTCAAAGGACAGGGGGAATGAGCAGTTCTTC. Translation gives CASSSKDRGNEQFF.